This T cell receptor (beta chain) was recovered during a study of T cells in women clearing cervical HPV infection (dated by TCRdb to 2016 to 2018). With regard to the full study: The cases were 25 women with histologically confirmed HPV16-related CIN3 or worse, and 2 of those women had invasive cancers. The controls were about 25 women whose single incident HPV16 infection cleared within 12 months with no development of precancer or cancer. Blood from cases was collected at the visit at which the lesion was first identified, whereas blood from controls was collected once infection was no longer detected. Among cases, blood sampling occurred a median of about 150 days after lesion detection, with an interquartile range of about 80 to 200 days. HLA typing was available for only a few women, so HLA type could not be excluded as a confounder. An exploratory proof-of-principle case-control study, nested within the Guanacaste HPV Natural History Study in Costa Rica, was conducted to compare TCR repertoires across cervical HPV16 outcomes. Cases and controls were matched on year of sample collection and on age within five years. Median age was about 35 years in cases versus about 38 in controls, and baseline characteristics did not differ significantly. In the parent cohort, some 10,000 women aged 18 or older were enrolled in Guanacaste, Costa Rica, during about 1993 to 1994 and were followed for seven years. Five blinded duplicates per group were added as quality controls, so that approximately 60 samples were obtained: approximately 50 participants and about 10 replicates. Broad study findings and their caveats: Random forest classifiers combining richness and V gene abundances distinguished cases from controls with an estimated AUC of 0.83. Lower TRBV6-7 relative abundance was observed in cases than in controls (roughly 0.12% versus 0.15%; Bonferroni P = 0.0008). T-cell numbers per sample were unknown, so richness differences could reflect varying T-cell content rather than repertoire biology. Significantly higher TCR repertoire richness was observed in CIN3+ cases than in controls across sequencing depths, whereas no difference in evenness was found. Because of the cross-sectional design, the study could not determine whether the associations came before infection or resulted from infection, and neither effector/memory subsets nor HPV-specific T cells were isolated.

TCR beta CDR3 regions were amplified by multiplex PCR from an average of roughly 1,200 ng genomic DNA per sample using the immunoSEQ assay. The assay corrected primer bias using a complete synthetic TCR repertoire to establish an amplification baseline. The amplicons were sequenced on the Illumina platform. Regarding the original processing steps: Sequences were error-corrected by clustering with frequency ratios and a modified nearest-neighbor algorithm and were then analyzed in the immunoSEQ Analyzer with IMGT gene definitions. TCR richness and evenness were averaged over 20 rarefaction repeats at each rarefaction depth, excluding samples with fewer sequences than the depth. Relative abundances of V, D and J genes were compared between groups using Wilcoxon rank sum tests, with FDR correction applied. Blinded duplicates gave an intraclass correlation of around 96% for TCR richness and an average of roughly 76% across 66 gene segments. In its TCRdb copy, this immuneACCESS table keeps in-frame sequences only and misses some clones. Where compared with another copy, unresolved V genes explain less than half of these, and the others have no known cause. V and J calls and clone size are given by that table; D and trimming were obtained from the DNA. The sample's own table lists around 17,000 clones. Around 6.7% of the sample goes to the ten largest clones.

The trim is 4 bases for V and 1 base for J, with a gap of 10 bases between the germline ends. The germline V gene gives CDR1 as MNHNS and CDR2 as SASEGT. From cysteine to phenylalanine, the CDR3 is 14 amino acids long. Of the CDR3's DNA, 33 bases were read; they are in frame from base 1. As for this clone: Its antigen is currently not known. The read falls 3 residues short of the CDR3 end, and the missing part is taken from the germline J gene.

Every participant had a single incident cervical HPV16 infection, and women with prevalent HPV16 infections were excluded. Cervical HPV DNA was detected with MY09/MY11 PCR, and genotyping was done with dot-blot hybridization. Fifteen mL of heparinized blood was centrifuged, after which the buffy coat was aliquoted, frozen at -30 degrees C, and then stored at -80 degrees C. QIAGEN kits were used to extract genomic DNA from the buffy coat specimens. The sequenced sample consisted of blood buffy coat. The chain was built from TRBV6-1 and TRBJ2-5; the D gene is perhaps TRBD1, from 6 matching bases. This TCR derives from a woman between 18 and 70 years old with a cervical HPV16 infection that either progressed to CIN3+ or cleared (not recorded which). Here the CDR3 is given as CASSGDNFQETQYF. CDR3 DNA, as far as it was read: TGTGCCAGCAGTGGGGACAACTTCCAAGAGACC.